These 28 T cell receptor beta chains originate from one sample sequenced in a study of T cells after yellow fever vaccination. TCRdb independently ran MiXCR on the 5' RACE reads; one entry per CDR3 protein. In the table there are 130,000 or so distinct CDR3 sequences, over 12% of which are singletons. The sequencing here drew on CD8+ T cells sorted from PBMCs, taken 5 days after the yellow fever booster vaccination. The receptor set was obtained from a man aged 18 to 30 who received the YFV17D yellow fever vaccine.

This chain connects TRBV29-1 to TRBJ2-1, with 7 bases identical to TRBD1. Germline-derived CDR1 and CDR2 are SQVTM and ANQGSEA. After removal of 5 bases from V and 9 bases from J, the junction contained 10 bases not matched to a gene. The CDR3 extends over 13 amino acids. The CDR3 sequence is CSVYRGIFGEQFF. The CDR3 DNA sequence: TGCAGCGTTTACAGGGGAATTTTCGGTGAGCAGTTCTTC.

The gene calls are TRBV5-1 and TRBJ1-2, with D possibly TRBD1 on 5 matching bases. CDR3 length equals 14 residues. Germline-derived CDR1 and CDR2 are SGHRS and YFSETQ. Trimming stripped 4 bases from V and 6 bases from J, with 16 bases between. In nucleotides, the CDR3 is TGCGCCAGCAGCGACCTTCGGGGCCAGGATGGCTACACCTTC. It translates to CASSDLRGQDGYTF.

This clonotype showed up just a few times. The rearrangement links TRBV3-1 to TRBJ2-4; TRBD2 aligns across 11 bases. The germline V gene has CDR1 LGHDT and CDR2 YNNKEL (reference sequence). Trimming cost V 4 bases and J 0 bases; bases outside gene matches: 5. The CDR3 has 17 amino acids. The CDR3 region has the DNA TGTGCCAGCAGCCTGGGACTAGCGGTACTAGCCAAAAACATTCAGTACTTC. The encoded protein is CASSLGLAVLAKNIQYF.

This clonotype came up a few times. The rearrangement links TRBV5-5 to TRBJ1-1, with 11 bases fitting TRBD1. The CDR3 has 14 residues. With V trimmed by 3 bases and J by 5 bases, 3 bases remained unmatched. Looked up from germline, CDR1 is SGHKS and CDR2 is YYEKEE (reference sequence). The CDR3 nucleotides read TGTGCCAGCAGCTCCGGGACAGGGGGTACTGAAGCTTTCTTT. Translation gives CASSSGTGGTEAFF. Combining the CDR3 with reference TRBV5-5 and TRBJ1-1 gives the whole variable domain DAGVTQSPTHLIKTRGQQVTLRCSPISGHKSVSWYQQVLGQGPQFIFQYYEKEERGRGNFPDRFSARQFPNYSSELNVNALLLGDSALYLCASSSGTGGTEAFFGQGTRLTVV.

This clonotype came up a few times. This rearrangement joins TRBV5-6 to TRBJ1-1; 10 positions match TRBD1. The CDR3 totals 17 residues. The J segment lost 4 bases and the V segment lost 5 bases, leaving 14 bases of the junction unmatched. The germline V gene encodes CDR1 SGHDT and CDR2 YYEEEE. CDR3 sequence: CASSSGTGAFYRTEAFF. Written as DNA, the CDR3 is TGTGCCAGCAGTTCCGGGACAGGGGCCTTTTATCGCACTGAAGCTTTCTTT.

CDR3 nucleotide sequence: TGTGCCAGCAGTCGGGGGCCCTACGCGGAGCAGTACTTC. Its protein product is CASSRGPYAEQYF. V usage is TRBV27 and J usage is TRBJ2-7; the D call may be TRBD1 or TRBD2 (6 bases each). CDR3 length equals 13 residues. Trimming pared 5 bases from V and 7 bases from J, leaving 15 bases between. The germline V gene encodes CDR1 MNHEY and CDR2 SMNVEV (reference sequence).

This clonotype was seen at least ten times. This sequence joins TRBV12-3 or TRBV12-4 and TRBJ1-5; D ambiguous. Deletions cut 3 bases from V and 4 bases from J, with 10 bases between. This CDR3 has 14 amino acids. The CDR3 protein is CASSFWGVNQPQHF. In DNA, the CDR3 is TGTGCCAGCAGTTTTTGGGGAGTGAATCAGCCCCAGCATTTT.

This clonotype was detected only a few times. The chain links TRBV4-1 to TRBJ2-3; D might be TRBD1 or TRBD2, each matching 5 bases. V lost 2 bases to trimming and J lost 2 bases, with 8 bases between them. This CDR3 spans 14 amino acids. Germline values: CDR1 MGHRA, CDR2 YSYEKL. Written as DNA, the CDR3 is TGCGCCAGCAGCCAACGGGACCTCACAGATACGCAGTATTTT. It specifies CASSQRDLTDTQYF.

V and J are TRBV5-1 and TRBJ2-7; possibly TRBD2 for D (5 bases). V dropped 0 bases and J dropped 1 base, with 8 bases sitting between them. This CDR3 comprises 14 residues. The germline CDR1 and CDR2 sequences are SGHRS and YFSETQ. The CDR3 loop is CASSLVGESYEQYF. DNA of the CDR3: TGCGCCAGCAGCTTGGTCGGGGAATCCTACGAGCAGTACTTC.

The rearrangement links TRBV5-1 to TRBJ1-5, with no clear D. Germline CDR1 and CDR2: SGHRS and YFSETQ. Deletions cut 3 bases from V and 4 bases from J, with 8 bases between. This CDR3 contains 13 residues. The CDR3 loop reads CASSSDGNQPQHF. The CDR3 bases are TGCGCCAGCAGCTCCGACGGGAATCAGCCCCAGCATTTT.

The rearrangement uses TRBV24-1 and TRBJ1-5; 9 bases align to TRBD1. There are 14 residues in the CDR3. Germline V gene sequence: CDR1 KGHDR, CDR2 SFDVKD. Germline trimming cut 9 bases from V and 4 bases from J; bases unmatched to any gene: 6. The CDR3 sequence: CATRDREGNQPQHF. In DNA, the CDR3 is TGTGCCACCCGGGACAGGGAAGGGAATCAGCCCCAGCATTTT.

This clonotype was seen more than once but under ten times. The chain carries TRBV6-4 and TRBJ2-5; D perhaps matches TRBD1 (6 bases). Per the germline V gene, CDR1 is MRHNA and CDR2 is SNTAGT. The CDR3 sequence is 16 residues long. The germline V and J ends were trimmed by 6 bases and 3 bases, with 20 bases remaining between them. The CDR3 here is CASRTPQGWEKETQYF. CDR3 nucleotides: TGTGCCAGCAGAACTCCACAGGGATGGGAGAAAGAGACCCAGTACTTC.

About this clonotype: Germline is not matched at one junction end, which may reflect a read error. V gene TRBV7-7 combines with J gene TRBJ2-1; D is possibly TRBD1 or TRBD2 (5 bases each). The CDR3 totals 13 residues. CDR1 SSHAT and CDR2 FNYEAQ come from the germline V gene (reference sequence). DNA for the CDR3: TGTGCTAGCAGCTCCCGGGACCCCGGAGAGCAGTTCTTC. This gives the protein CASSSRDPGEQFF.

The chain has TRBV29-1 and TRBJ1-3; D unclear. The germline V gene encodes CDR1 SQVTM and CDR2 ANQGSEA. V was cut by 5 bases and J by 2 bases, with 10 bases left in between. CDR3 size: 13 residues. The CDR3 loop is CSVWGSAGNTIYF. CDR3 in DNA: TGCAGCGTTTGGGGTTCGGCTGGAAACACCATATATTTT.

The chain uses TRBV6-5 and TRBJ1-2, with D hard to call. The CDR3 contains 14 residues. The germline V and J ends were trimmed by 0 bases and 6 bases, with 11 bases remaining between them. Germline V lookup: CDR1 MNHEY, CDR2 SVGAGI. This CDR3 is CASSYSIGSHGYTF. The CDR3 DNA is TGTGCCAGCAGTTACTCGATAGGGAGCCATGGCTACACCTTC.

This clonotype showed up many times. The rearrangement uses TRBV4-1 and TRBJ2-7, with D unresolved. The CDR3 is 15 residues long. V lost 2 bases to trimming and J lost 2 bases, with 13 bases between them. CDR1 is MGHRA, CDR2 YSYEKL, per germline. The chain's CDR3 is CASSQMSPRPYEQYF. CDR3 sequence (DNA): TGCGCCAGCAGCCAAATGTCGCCGAGGCCCTACGAGCAGTACTTC.

In its sample, this clonotype was seen a few times. In DNA, the CDR3 is TGTGCCAGCAGCTTGGTAGCGGGGGGGCCCAATGAGCAGTTCTTC. This codes for CASSLVAGGPNEQFF. The genes are TRBV5-4 and TRBJ2-1, with 11 bases that match TRBD2. The V segment lost 0 bases and the J segment 6 bases; nucleotides outside the gene matches: 2. Germline V lookup: CDR1 SGHNT, CDR2 YYREEE (reference sequence). This CDR3 has 15 amino acids.

This clonotype was counted a few times. This chain joins TRBV7-6 and TRBJ2-7; D is perhaps TRBD2 (5 bases). Germline-derived CDR1 and CDR2 are SGHVS and FNYEAQ. With 5 bases removed from V and 3 bases from J, the gap between germline ends came to 11 bases. This CDR3 spans 13 amino acids. CDR3 bases: TGTGCCAGCAGCACCGGGGTCCTCTACGAGCAGTACTTC. Amino acid sequence: CASSTGVLYEQYF.

J is TRBJ2-3 and V is TRBV4-2, with D perhaps TRBD1 (6 bases). The CDR3 is made up of 16 amino acids. V was clipped by 1 base and J by 0 bases, with 11 bases between them. Germline V gene lookup returns CDR1 LGHNA and CDR2 YNFKEQ. The CDR3: CASSQGDRPSTDTQYF. CDR3 DNA: TGTGCCAGCAGCCAAGGTGACAGGCCCAGCACAGATACGCAGTATTTT.

V usage is TRBV4-1 and J usage is TRBJ2-2, with TRBD1 identical over 7 bases. With V trimmed by 5 bases and J by 6 bases, 6 bases remained unmatched. CDR1 and CDR2 from the germline V gene are MGHRA and YSYEKL. CDR3 size: 14 residues. The CDR3 protein is CASSELTGSGELFF. CDR3 coding DNA: TGCGCCAGCAGCGAACTGACAGGGTCCGGGGAGCTGTTTTTT.

This clonotype was detected only a few times. This sequence joins TRBV20-1 and TRBJ2-1; D remains ambiguous. This CDR3 spans 13 amino acids. Germline loops: CDR1 DFQATT, CDR2 SNEGSKA (reference sequence). Trimming removed 6 bases from V and 3 bases from J, with 12 bases in between. This CDR3 reads CSAHRLYYNEQFF. The CDR3 coding sequence is TGCAGTGCCCACAGACTCTACTACAATGAGCAGTTCTTC.

The table lists this clonotype with many counts. The V and J genes are TRBV11-2 and TRBJ1-3; D is uncertain. The V end lost 5 bases, the J end lost 0 bases, and 17 bases lay between the germline ends. This CDR3 spans 17 amino acids. Germline assignment: CDR1 SGHAT and CDR2 FQNNGV. In DNA form, the CDR3 reads TGTGCCAGCAGCCAAACGGACGCCGCGAGCTCTGGAAACACCATATATTTT. Its protein product is CASSQTDAASSGNTIYF.

The chain carries TRBV5-5 and TRBJ1-2; D is possibly TRBD1 (5 bases). Trimming cost V 0 bases and J 4 bases, with 19 bases left between them. Germline V gene sequence: CDR1 SGHKS, CDR2 YYEKEE (reference sequence). The CDR3 runs 17 residues. CDR3 sequence reads: CASSLVLKGLARYGYTF. As DNA, the CDR3 is TGTGCCAGCAGCTTGGTCCTCAAGGGACTCGCCCGCTATGGCTACACCTTC.

Remarks on this clonotype: The junction does not match germline at one end; this may be a read error. This chain connects TRBV7-7 to TRBJ2-2, with D possibly called TRBD1 or TRBD2 (6 bases each). Germline V CDR1 and CDR2: SSHAT, FNYEAQ (reference sequence). CDR3 length: 17 residues. In DNA form, the CDR3 reads TGTGCTAGCAGCCCCGCAGCCGGGGGCGCCAACACCGGGGAGCTGTTTTTT. This encodes CASSPAAGGANTGELFF.

The chain uses TRBV27 and TRBJ1-1, with a possible D match to TRBD1 (5 bases). Germline V lookup: CDR1 MNHEY, CDR2 SMNVEV (reference sequence). The V gene lost 6 bases and the J gene lost 8 bases, with 13 bases spanning the gap. CDR3 length: 12 residues. For the CDR3, the DNA is TGTGCCAGCAGCCGATCTCGACAGGAAGCTTTCTTT. Translated: CASSRSRQEAFF.

The chain recombines TRBV6-5 with TRBJ2-1; unclear D gene. The CDR3 is 14 amino acids. V was cut by 0 bases and J by 3 bases, with 6 bases left in between. In germline, CDR1 is MNHEY, CDR2 SVGAGI. DNA for the CDR3: TGTGCCAGCAGTTACTCGTCAGGCTACAATGAGCAGTTCTTC. As protein: CASSYSSGYNEQFF.

This clonotype was found a few times. The chain employs TRBV6-2 or TRBV6-3 and TRBJ2-1; the D call may be TRBD1 or TRBD2 (7 bases each). The V end lost 5 bases, the J end lost 1 base, and 12 bases lay between the germline ends. CDR3 length: 15 residues. Looked up from germline, CDR1 is MNHEY and CDR2 is SVGEGT. The DNA of the CDR3 is TGTGCCAGCAGTAACAGGGGAGGGTCCTACAATGAGCAGTTCTTC. This gives the protein CASSNRGGSYNEQFF.

A few counts support this clonotype. The rearrangement joins TRBV5-1 to TRBJ2-1; 10 bases line up with TRBD1. The CDR3 has 17 amino acids. Trimming removed 3 bases from V and 2 bases from J; junction bases left unmatched: 8. The germline V gene encodes CDR1 SGHRS and CDR2 YFSETQ. The CDR3, as DNA: TGCGCCAGCAGCTCGTCACCTGGACAGGGGGCCTACAATGAGCAGTTCTTC. It specifies CASSSSPGQGAYNEQFF.